The rows below give T cell receptor beta chains drawn from one sample of a study of human T cells and chemical hapten exposure. TCRdb processed the RACE reads anew with MiXCR; each CDR3 protein has one entry. The sample has 180,000 or so distinct CDR3 sequences; around 25% are singletons. This specimen consisted of whole blood, obtained in connection with sensitization to the hapten diphenylcyclopropenone (DPC). Receptors were obtained from a woman in her thirties or forties with alopecia areata. Some clones in this sample may be carry-over from other donors' samples. The CDR3 runs from the conserved cysteine through the conserved F or W. The order of the fields is CDR3 protein, V gene, J gene, CDR3 length.

CDR3: CASSSVATGGVYGYTF
V: TRBV7-2
J: TRBJ1-2
length: 16

CDR3: CASSEPGTGGSRYGYTF
V: TRBV25-1
J: TRBJ1-2
length: 17

CDR3: CASTVGSVGQETQYF
V: TRBV9
J: TRBJ2-5
length: 15

CDR3: CSAREGSRRGSRRNQPQHF
V: TRBV20-1
J: TRBJ1-5
length: 19

CDR3: CASSHRGLAYNEQFF
V: TRBV6-5
J: TRBJ2-1
length: 15

CDR3: CASKGPGKNEQYF
V: TRBV5-4
J: TRBJ2-7
length: 13

CDR3: CASSRTGGPYEQYF
V: TRBV12-3/TRBV12-4
J: TRBJ2-7
length: 14

CDR3: CASLKTGRYNEQFF
V: TRBV6-2/TRBV6-3
J: TRBJ2-1
length: 14

CDR3: CASSLTSYSNQPQHF
V: TRBV7-2
J: TRBJ1-5
length: 15

CDR3: CASSVLESGELFF
V: TRBV9
J: TRBJ2-2
length: 13

CDR3: CASSLWAGAIDTQYF
V: TRBV11-1
J: TRBJ2-3
length: 15

CDR3: CASSLARTASPLHF
V: TRBV7-9
J: TRBJ1-6
length: 14

CDR3: CASSRASEQYF
V: TRBV27
J: TRBJ2-7
length: 11

CDR3: CASTLGQGGYEQYF
V: TRBV28
J: TRBJ2-7
length: 14

CDR3: CASSGQPLLSGEKLFF
V: TRBV6-1
J: TRBJ1-4
length: 16

CDR3: CASSLVRARSSYEQYF
V: TRBV7-2
J: TRBJ2-7
length: 16

CDR3: CASSRRGGLGLNEQYF
V: TRBV11-2
J: TRBJ2-7
length: 16

CDR3: CASSWGGLAGGGTGELFF
V: TRBV7-2
J: TRBJ2-2
length: 18

CDR3: CASSGADYEQYF
V: TRBV6-2/TRBV6-3
J: TRBJ2-7
length: 12

CDR3: CSVEGRDHREKLFF
V: TRBV29-1
J: TRBJ1-4
length: 14

CDR3: CASSLVGDYLAFGEQFF
V: TRBV11-2
J: TRBJ2-1
length: 17

CDR3: CASRNTGLPKETQYF
V: TRBV6-6
J: TRBJ2-5
length: 15

CDR3: CASGNAGGALYNEQFF
V: TRBV6-2/TRBV6-3
J: TRBJ2-1
length: 16

CDR3: CASIRGANYGYTF
V: TRBV28
J: TRBJ1-2
length: 13

CDR3: CASSQLAGGPQHEQYF
V: TRBV3-1
J: TRBJ2-7
length: 16

CDR3: CSVRAYNEQFF
V: TRBV29-1
J: TRBJ2-1
length: 11

CDR3: CASSPRDLTYEQYF
V: TRBV5-4
J: TRBJ2-7
length: 14

CDR3: CSVEVGSRGYEQYF
V: TRBV29-1
J: TRBJ2-7
length: 14

CDR3: CAGRGPQETQYF
V: TRBV9
J: TRBJ2-5
length: 12

CDR3: CSARDRLGSSYNSPLHF
V: TRBV20-1
J: TRBJ1-6
length: 17

CDR3: CASSLLGGTNNEQFF
V: TRBV11-1
J: TRBJ2-1
length: 15

CDR3: CASSMLGGTDTQYF
V: TRBV5-1
J: TRBJ2-3
length: 14

CDR3: CASSVSGYGYTF
V: TRBV25-1
J: TRBJ1-2
length: 12

CDR3: CASSRGEETQYF
V: TRBV5-1
J: TRBJ2-5
length: 12

CDR3: CASSLGETVANEQFF
V: TRBV7-2
J: TRBJ2-1
length: 15

CDR3: CASSLWAGGSKNIQYF
V: TRBV28
J: TRBJ2-4
length: 16

CDR3: CASSLTREATEAFF
V: TRBV7-3
J: TRBJ1-1
length: 14

CDR3: CSVSLAAQETQYF
V: TRBV29-1
J: TRBJ2-5
length: 13

CDR3: CASSVFRGQADTQYF
V: TRBV5-5
J: TRBJ2-3
length: 15

CDR3: CASSLDFPGNQPQHF
V: TRBV28
J: TRBJ1-5
length: 15

CDR3: CASSQDVGGPLAKNIQYF
V: TRBV4-3
J: TRBJ2-4
length: 18

CDR3: CASSLVGSGVTYNEQFF
V: TRBV7-2
J: TRBJ2-1
length: 17

CDR3: CASSPRRDISVQYF
V: TRBV11-2
J: TRBJ2-7
length: 14

CDR3: CASSWTSGTYNEQFF
V: TRBV6-5
J: TRBJ2-1
length: 15

CDR3: CSARAGGGQPQHF
V: TRBV20-1
J: TRBJ1-5
length: 13

CDR3: CASSLVGQVRTEAFF
V: TRBV7-2
J: TRBJ1-1
length: 15